These T cell receptor beta chains were read from a single sample in a study of beta chain features in type 1 diabetes. Produced via immunoSEQ multiplex PCR; TCRdb's table is partial and in-frame only. Altogether 200,000 to 250,000 clones are present, around 16% being singletons, with the ten largest covering approximately 0.081%. Sequencing used naive CD4+ T cells from blood. All receptors come from a man aged 30 to 39 with type 1 diabetes. Each CDR3 is given with its conserved first and last residue. Each record gives: J gene, D gene, CDR3 length, V gene, clone size, CDR3 protein, CDR3 DNA. A D gene is named only where the DNA matches it firmly. Part of the rows lack a size; the others show once, few, many or a class for expanded clones.

TRBJ2-3 | - | 16 | TRBV7-9 | few | CASSPRGGQGTDTQYF | TGTGCCAGCAGCCCGAGGGGCGGACAAGGCACAGATACGCAGTATTTT
TRBJ2-1 | - | 12 | TRBV29-1 | few | CSVGFRSNEQFF | TGCAGCGTTGGCTTTAGGTCGAATGAGCAGTTCTTC
TRBJ2-1 | - | 13 | TRBV5-1 | - | CASSPLSGNEQFF | TGCGCCAGCAGCCCCTTGTCTGGCAATGAGCAGTTCTTC
TRBJ2-1 | - | 12 | TRBV7-2 | few | CASSLWGAEQFF | TGTGCCAGCAGCCTCTGGGGGGCTGAGCAGTTCTTC
TRBJ2-7 | TRBD2 | 14 | TRBV7-9 | few | CASRSSGGSYEQYF | TGTGCCAGCAGGTCTAGCGGGGGCTCCTACGAGCAGTACTTC
TRBJ2-5 | - | 15 | TRBV6-5 | - | CASSSQGAAQETQYF | TGTGCCAGCAGTTCCCAGGGAGCAGCCCAAGAGACCCAGTACTTC
TRBJ2-5 | TRBD2 | 13 | TRBV2 | - | CASSTLAEETQYF | TGTGCCAGCAGTACACTAGCGGAAGAGACCCAGTACTTC
TRBJ2-1 | TRBD2 | 16 | TRBV28 | - | CASSRYTSGRDNEQFF | TGTGCCAGCAGCAGATATACTAGCGGGAGGGACAATGAGCAGTTCTTC
TRBJ2-7 | - | 11 | TRBV7-2 | - | CASSSDNEQYF | TGTGCCAGCAGCTCCGACAACGAGCAGTACTTC
TRBJ2-7 | - | 15 | TRBV6-5 | - | CASSYSPGYSYEQYF | TGTGCCAGCAGTTACTCCCCAGGGTATTCCTACGAGCAGTACTTC
TRBJ2-7 | - | 16 | TRBV4-1 | few | CASSQPGGKRRIEQYF | TGCGCCAGCAGCCAACCTGGGGGAAAGCGGAGGATTGAGCAGTACTTC
TRBJ2-1 | - | 14 | TRBV7-9 | - | CASSLGGSYNEQFF | TGTGCCAGCAGCCTTGGCGGCTCCTACAATGAGCAGTTCTTC
TRBJ2-7 | TRBD2 | 14 | TRBV7-2 | - | CASSLARTSYEQYF | TGTGCCAGCAGCTTAGCGAGGACTAGCTACGAGCAGTACTTC
TRBJ2-1 | - | 14 | TRBV6-1 | - | CASSTIQGYNEQFF | TGTGCCAGCAGTACTATACAGGGATACAATGAGCAGTTCTTC
TRBJ2-1 | TRBD2 | 16 | TRBV18 | few | CASSPPFLAGLNEQFF | TGTGCCAGCTCACCACCGTTCCTAGCGGGCCTCAATGAGCAGTTCTTC
TRBJ1-1 | - | 14 | TRBV4-2 | few | CASSQAGGGTEAFF | TGTGCCAGCAGCCAAGCTGGCGGTGGGACTGAAGCTTTCTTT
TRBJ1-5 | - | 16 | TRBV7-8 | - | CASSLRGPYSNQPQHF | TGTGCCAGCAGCTTAAGGGGACCTTATAGCAATCAGCCCCAGCATTTT
TRBJ2-6 | - | 13 | TRBV7-9 | - | CASSSSGANVLTF | TGTGCCAGCAGCTCCTCTGGGGCCAACGTCCTGACTTTC
TRBJ2-2 | - | 15 | TRBV7-2 | - | CASSLRGSRRGELFF | TGTGCCAGCAGCTTAAGGGGGTCTAGACGCGGGGAGCTGTTTTTT
TRBJ2-4 | - | 14 | TRBV5-1 | few | CASSTTGKGNIQYF | TGCGCCAGCAGCACTACAGGGAAGGGAAACATTCAGTACTTC
TRBJ1-4 | - | 13 | TRBV9 | - | CASSVGLNEKLFF | TGTGCCAGCAGCGTAGGACTGAATGAAAAACTGTTTTTT
TRBJ2-7 | - | 13 | TRBV4-1 | - | CASSPKGDYEQYF | TGCGCCAGCAGCCCGAAGGGAGACTACGAGCAGTACTTC
TRBJ2-7 | - | 14 | TRBV18 | few | CASSPGGQAYEQYF | TGTGCCAGCTCACCCGGGGGGCAGGCCTACGAGCAGTACTTC
TRBJ2-7 | TRBD2 | 14 | TRBV18 | - | CASSPSGKVWEQYF | TGTGCCAGCTCACCAAGCGGGAAGGTATGGGAGCAGTACTTC
TRBJ2-1 | TRBD2 | 15 | TRBV7-2 | - | CASSRTSGENNEQFF | TGTGCCAGCAGCCGGACTAGCGGGGAGAACAATGAGCAGTTCTTC
TRBJ2-5 | TRBD2 | 14 | TRBV7-9 | few | CASSVAGGLETQYF | TGTGCCAGCAGTGTCGCGGGAGGGCTGGAGACCCAGTACTTC
TRBJ2-7 | TRBD2 | 14 | TRBV30 | once | CAWTLSGSDDEQYF | TGTGCCTGGACCCTTAGCGGGAGTGACGACGAGCAGTACTTC
TRBJ1-2 | - | 14 | TRBV30 | few | CAWRRGLGPYGYTF | TGTGCCTGGAGGCGGGGCCTGGGTCCCTATGGCTACACCTTC
TRBJ2-3 | TRBD1 | 12 | TRBV29-1 | - | CSVDRGLYTQYF | TGCAGCGTGGACAGGGGGCTTTATACGCAGTATTTT
TRBJ2-1 | TRBD1 | 14 | TRBV25-1 | - | CASSHGQGNNEQFF | TGTGCCAGCAGTCACGGACAGGGTAACAATGAGCAGTTCTTC
TRBJ2-2 | TRBD1 | 15 | TRBV30 | few | CAWTHRGRNTGELFF | TGTGCCTGGACGCACAGGGGACGAAACACCGGGGAGCTGTTTTTT
TRBJ2-7 | - | 11 | TRBV29-1 | few | CSVETGRGQYF | TGCAGCGTCGAAACAGGGAGGGGGCAGTACTTC
TRBJ2-1 | - | 13 | TRBV29-1 | - | CSARTGFDNEQFF | TGCAGCGCCAGAACAGGGTTCGACAATGAGCAGTTCTTC
TRBJ2-7 | TRBD1 | 15 | TRBV29-1 | - | CSVEDRTGPVGEQYF | TGCAGCGTTGAAGATCGGACAGGCCCTGTCGGCGAGCAGTACTTC
TRBJ1-1 | - | 15 | TRBV29-1 | - | CSVESRQAMNTEAFF | TGCAGCGTTGAAAGTAGGCAAGCCATGAACACTGAAGCTTTCTTT
TRBJ2-5 | - | 13 | TRBV7-2 | few | CASSLTRKETQYF | TGTGCCAGCAGCTTAACTCGTAAAGAGACCCAGTACTTC
TRBJ2-1 | - | 14 | TRBV14 | - | CASSQVRGGNEQFF | TGTGCCAGCAGCCAAGTCAGGGGCGGAAATGAGCAGTTCTTC
TRBJ2-7 | - | 14 | TRBV10-3 | few | CAISGIRGLGEQYF | TGTGCCATCAGTGGAATTCGCGGGTTAGGGGAGCAGTACTTC
TRBJ1-5 | - | 14 | TRBV9 | once | CASSSDSGNQPQHF | TGTGCCAGCAGCTCCGACAGCGGCAATCAGCCCCAGCATTTT
TRBJ2-1 | - | 14 | TRBV29-1 | - | CSAVVGRPYNEQFF | TGCAGCGCGGTGGTAGGGAGACCCTACAATGAGCAGTTCTTC
TRBJ2-2 | - | 13 | TRBV9 | few | CASSVVYTGELFF | TGTGCCAGCAGCGTAGTCTACACCGGGGAGCTGTTTTTT
TRBJ2-3 | - | 13 | TRBV29-1 | few | CSVERPGTDTQYF | TGCAGCGTTGAGAGACCGGGCACAGATACGCAGTATTTT
TRBJ2-1 | - | 13 | TRBV28 | few | CASSLDAYNEQFF | TGTGCCAGCAGTTTAGATGCCTACAATGAGCAGTTCTTC
TRBJ2-7 | - | 12 | TRBV29-1 | few | CSVGPGVYEQYF | TGCAGCGTTGGTCCGGGGGTCTACGAGCAGTACTTC
TRBJ2-1 | TRBD2 | 17 | TRBV5-4 | - | CASRMTSGGTQYNEQFF | TGTGCCAGCAGAATGACTAGCGGGGGGACCCAATACAATGAGCAGTTCTTC
TRBJ2-1 | - | 16 | TRBV6-1 | - | CASSEARQGTYNEQFF | TGTGCCAGCAGTGAAGCGCGGCAGGGCACCTACAATGAGCAGTTCTTC
TRBJ1-3 | - | 14 | TRBV9 | - | CASSEQGSGNTIYF | TGTGCCAGCAGCGAACAGGGCTCTGGAAACACCATATATTTT
TRBJ2-7 | - | 15 | TRBV7-2 | - | CASSLAAGRSYEQYF | TGTGCCAGCAGCTTAGCGGCAGGGAGATCCTACGAGCAGTACTTC
TRBJ2-3 | - | 16 | TRBV4-3 | - | CASSQGSVVGTDTQYF | TGCGCCAGCAGCCAAGGTTCAGTTGTTGGCACAGATACGCAGTATTTT
TRBJ2-7 | - | 13 | TRBV6-5 | - | CASTGGRMREQYF | TGTGCCTCTACCGGGGGACGGATGAGAGAGCAGTACTTC
TRBJ2-1 | - | 10 | TRBV29-1 | few | CSASIGEQFF | TGCAGCGCTAGTATTGGGGAGCAGTTCTTC
TRBJ2-7 | - | 11 | TRBV28 | few | CAGARGYEQYF | TGTGCCGGCGCCAGGGGATACGAGCAGTACTTC
TRBJ1-2 | TRBD1 | 14 | TRBV9 | few | CASSGQGRAYGYTF | TGTGCCAGCAGCGGACAGGGCCGAGCCTATGGCTACACCTTC
TRBJ1-5 | - | 15 | TRBV29-1 | few | CSVAAREGPFEPQHF | TGCAGCGTTGCGGCTCGAGAGGGGCCTTTTGAGCCCCAGCATTTT
TRBJ2-6 | - | 15 | TRBV28 | - | CASSSGNSGANVLTF | TGTGCCAGCAGTTCCGGAAACTCTGGGGCCAACGTCCTGACTTTC
TRBJ1-4 | TRBD1 | 16 | TRBV7-9 | few | CASSLDWDRENEKLFF | TGTGCCAGCAGCTTAGACTGGGACAGAGAAAATGAAAAACTGTTTTTT
TRBJ2-7 | TRBD2 | 14 | TRBV29-1 | - | CSVRGSGRSPLQYF | TGCAGCGTGCGGGGAAGCGGGAGGAGCCCCCTGCAGTACTTC
TRBJ2-7 | TRBD2 | 14 | TRBV29-1 | - | CSAVRAGGSGEQYF | TGCAGCGCCGTGAGAGCGGGAGGGTCCGGCGAGCAGTACTTC